Each of the 17 T cell receptor beta chains below was sequenced from the same sample in a study of blood T cells in healthy people across ages. The use of a sample-barcoded 5' primer and a J-beta primer mix characterized a second PCR of about 7 to 12 cycles. MiXCR was run by TCRdb on the 5' RACE reads, yielding one entry per CDR3 protein. In the table there are approximately 2,000,000 distinct CDR3 sequences, around 40% of which are singletons. The sequenced sample was blood. All receptors come from a human donor in good health.

A few counts support this clonotype. An end of the junction does not agree with germline; a read error may underlie this. The V gene is TRBV6-2 or TRBV6-3, the J gene TRBJ2-3; 7 positions agree with TRBD2. The CDR3 covers 14 residues. Germline-derived CDR1 and CDR2 are MNHEY and SVGEGT. The DNA of the CDR3 is TGTGCCGGCAGAAAAACAGCGGGGTTGGATACGCAGTATTTT. This codes for CAGRKTAGLDTQYF.

The rearrangement joins TRBV29-1 to TRBJ1-2; 10 bases match TRBD1. CDR1 is SQVTM, CDR2 ANQGSEA, per germline. The ends lost 4 bases at V and 8 bases at J; junction bases unmatched: 4. The CDR3 spans 12 residues. CDR3 sequence reads: CSVGQGAWGYTF. The CDR3, as DNA: TGCAGCGTTGGACAGGGGGCTTGGGGCTACACCTTC.

The V call is TRBV10-3, the J call TRBJ2-5, with 12 bases aligning to TRBD2. CDR1 ENHRY and CDR2 SYGVKD come from the germline V gene. This CDR3 has 16 residues. V was clipped by 8 bases and J by 4 bases; unmatched bases: 11. The CDR3 DNA sequence: TGTGCCATCGCCGGGGGAGGACTAGCGGGGCTAGAGACCCAGTACTTC. Translation gives CAIAGGGLAGLETQYF.

The genes are TRBV7-2 and TRBJ2-1, with D unresolved. Germline V lookup: CDR1 SGHTA, CDR2 FQGNSA. The V gene lost 5 bases and the J gene lost 4 bases, with 18 bases spanning the gap. There are 16 residues in the CDR3. Here the CDR3 DNA reads TGTGCCAGCAGCCTACAACTTTTTGGTGATTACAATGAGCAGTTCTTC. Translating gives CASSLQLFGDYNEQFF.

The table lists this clonotype with a few counts. The V and J genes are TRBV7-2 and TRBJ2-1; TRBD1 is a possible D gene (6 bases). CDR3 length: 16 residues. CDR1 SGHTA and CDR2 FQGNSA come from the germline V gene. The V end lost 5 bases, the J end lost 0 bases, and 14 bases lay between the germline ends. As DNA, the CDR3 is TGTGCCAGCAGCCCAGTTCAGGGGCCCTCCTACAATGAGCAGTTCTTC. Translating it yields CASSPVQGPSYNEQFF.

This clonotype was found once. The J gene is TRBJ1-1, the V gene TRBV7-2; D remains unclear. Trimming shortened V by 4 bases and J by 5 bases, and 11 bases separated the two germline ends. The CDR3 extends over 13 amino acids. CDR1 is SGHTA and CDR2 is FQGNSA in the germline V gene. The CDR3 region is CASSSASRTEAFF. CDR3 sequence (DNA): TGTGCCAGCAGCTCTGCTTCGCGGACTGAAGCTTTCTTT.

This clonotype was seen a handful of times. This chain connects TRBV28 to TRBJ2-3; TRBD1 is a possible D gene (5 bases). The germline V and J ends were trimmed by 7 bases and 6 bases, with 11 bases remaining between them. The CDR3 covers 12 residues. Looked up from germline, CDR1 is MDHEN and CDR2 is SYDVKM. This CDR3 is CASNLRDDTQYF. Here the CDR3 DNA reads TGTGCCAGCAACCTCAGGGATGATACGCAGTATTTT.

The table lists this clonotype with a few counts. This chain uses TRBV11-2 with TRBJ2-1; the D gene is possibly TRBD1 (5 bases). The CDR3 sequence is 13 residues long. Germline V gene data show CDR1 as SGHAT and CDR2 as FQNNGV. V lost 2 bases, J lost 9 bases, and 11 bases lay in between. CDR3 residues: CASSLSLQGEQFF. The CDR3 nucleotides are TGTGCCAGCAGCTTAAGCCTCCAGGGTGAGCAGTTCTTC.

This clonotype was detected a few times. V usage is TRBV20-1 and J usage is TRBJ2-1, with 7 bases aligning to TRBD1. The trim removed 0 bases at V and 6 bases at J, leaving 5 bases unmatched. This CDR3 comprises 14 residues. Germline CDR1 reads DFQATT; CDR2 reads SNEGSKA (reference sequence). The CDR3 bases are TGCAGTGCTAGAGATCTGACAGGGAGCAATGAGCAGTTCTTC. Protein product: CSARDLTGSNEQFF.

The genes are TRBV20-1 and TRBJ2-1; 10 bases match TRBD2. The CDR3 has 15 residues. Losses at the gene ends were 4 bases for V and 4 bases for J; bases not matched to a gene: 7. Germline CDR1 is DFQATT and CDR2 is SNEGSKA (reference sequence). In nucleotides, the CDR3 is TGCAGTGCTACAGAGAGCGGGGGGGTGTACAATGAGCAGTTCTTC. Translation: CSATESGGVYNEQFF.

The rearrangement joins TRBV5-1 to TRBJ1-4; the match to TRBD1 covers 7 bases. The CDR3 length is 16 residues. Germline CDR1 reads SGHRS; CDR2 reads YFSETQ. V dropped 0 bases and J dropped 5; count of bases not matched to a gene: 7. The CDR3 nucleotides are TGCGCCAGCAGCTTGGCCTGGACAGGCCAAAATGAAAAACTGTTTTTT. Translating it yields CASSLAWTGQNEKLFF.

The J gene is TRBJ2-3, the V gene TRBV7-9, with 8 bases fitting TRBD1. The V gene end was trimmed by 4 bases and the J gene end by 10 bases; junction bases not matched to a gene: 4. Germline V gene sequence: CDR1 SEHNR, CDR2 FQNEAQ (reference sequence). This CDR3 is built from 12 residues. CDR3 loop: CASSWDRRPQYF. The CDR3, as DNA: TGTGCCAGCAGCTGGGACAGGAGACCGCAGTATTTT.

This clonotype was recorded a few times. V usage is TRBV6-2 or TRBV6-3 and J usage is TRBJ2-5; TRBD1 matches 8 bases. The assigned J gene may be wrong: the sequence end matches TRBJ2-7 better. The CDR3 consists of 16 residues. Germline CDR1 reads MNHEY; CDR2 reads SVGEGT. The CDR3 nucleotides are TGTGCCAGCAGTTACCCCTGGGACAGGCATAAGGACGAGCAGTACTTC. Translating gives CASSYPWDRHKDEQYF.

This clonotype was counted many times. The V and J genes are TRBV6-2 or TRBV6-3 and TRBJ2-4, with 10 bases that match TRBD2. This CDR3 is 13 amino acids long. Germline CDR1 is MNHEY and CDR2 is SVGEGT. V lost 6 bases to trimming and J lost 11 bases; unmatched junction nucleotides: 7. CDR3 loop: CASSQGLALVQYF. CDR3 sequence (DNA): TGTGCCAGCAGCCAGGGACTAGCGCTGGTTCAGTACTTC.

The chain combines TRBV20-1 with TRBJ1-2, with 7 positions matching TRBD1. The V gene's germline CDR1 is DFQATT and CDR2 SNEGSKA (reference sequence). With 6 bases clipped from V and 4 bases from J, the junction kept 5 bases outside the gene matches. This CDR3 contains 12 residues. The CDR3 DNA is TGCAGTGCACAGGGGCAAATCTATGGCTACACCTTC. It yields the protein CSAQGQIYGYTF.

The chain is built from TRBV12-5 and TRBJ2-3; no reliable D call. The CDR3 has 15 residues. Trimming cost V 4 bases and J 2 bases, with 13 bases left between them. CDR1 and CDR2 from the germline V gene are LGHNT and FRNRAP. The CDR3 DNA reads as TGTGCTAGTGGTTCGAGCCCGTCGAACACAGATACGCAGTATTTT. Residues: CASGSSPSNTDTQYF.

The chain links TRBV12-3 or TRBV12-4 to TRBJ2-1, with TRBD2 matching over 7 bases. This CDR3 region has 15 residues. The junction had 5 bases not matched to a gene; V was cut back by 2 bases and J by 4 bases. CDR3 bases: TGTGCCAGCAGTTTATGGGGGGGGAATTACAATGAGCAGTTCTTC. Residues: CASSLWGGNYNEQFF.